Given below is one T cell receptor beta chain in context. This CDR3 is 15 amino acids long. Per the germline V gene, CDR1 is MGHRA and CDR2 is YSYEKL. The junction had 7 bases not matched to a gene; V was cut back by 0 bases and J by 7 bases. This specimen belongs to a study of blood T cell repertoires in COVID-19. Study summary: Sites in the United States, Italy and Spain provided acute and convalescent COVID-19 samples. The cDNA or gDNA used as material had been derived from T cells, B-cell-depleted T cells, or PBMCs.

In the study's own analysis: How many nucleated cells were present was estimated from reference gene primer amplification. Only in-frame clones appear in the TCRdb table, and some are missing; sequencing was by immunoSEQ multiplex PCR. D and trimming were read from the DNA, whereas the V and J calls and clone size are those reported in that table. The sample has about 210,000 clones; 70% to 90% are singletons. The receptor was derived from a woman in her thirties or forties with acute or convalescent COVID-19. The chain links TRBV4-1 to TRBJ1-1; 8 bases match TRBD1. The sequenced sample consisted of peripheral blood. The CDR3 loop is CASSQDSRQGNEAFF. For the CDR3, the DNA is TGCGCCAGCAGCCAAGATTCAAGACAGGGGAATGAAGCTTTCTTT.